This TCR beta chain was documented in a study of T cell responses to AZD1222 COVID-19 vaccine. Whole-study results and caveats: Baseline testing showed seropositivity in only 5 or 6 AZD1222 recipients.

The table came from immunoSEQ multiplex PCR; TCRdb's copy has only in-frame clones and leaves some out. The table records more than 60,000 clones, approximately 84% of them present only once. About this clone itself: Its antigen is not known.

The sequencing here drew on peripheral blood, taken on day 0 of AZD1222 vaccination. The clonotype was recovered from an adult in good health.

CDR3 DNA: TGTGCCAGCAGCCACCCAGCGGGGGGGATCGAGACCCAGTACTTC. Amino acid sequence: CASSHPAGGIETQYF. The genes are TRBV11-3 and TRBJ2-5; 10 bases match TRBD2. V shed 5 bases and J 5 bases; nucleotides not matched to a gene: 8. This CDR3 has 15 amino acids. The germline V gene encodes CDR1 SGHNT and CDR2 YENEEA.